Listed below are T cell receptor beta chains from one sample, sequenced in a study of T cells in Graves' hyperthyroidism and ophthalmopathy. Each CDR3 protein is one row after TCRdb ran MiXCR on the multiplex PCR reads. The table shows about 600,000 distinct CDR3 sequences, with about a sixth occurring only once. Source material: blood. All receptors come from a woman aged 40 to 50 with Graves' ophthalmopathy. The CDR3 runs from the conserved cysteine through the conserved F or W. A D gene is named only where the DNA matches it firmly. Not all rows give a size; the values are once, few, many and, for expanded clones, a class.

v_gene: TRBV20-1; j_gene: TRBJ2-7; abundance: many; d_gene: .; CDR3aa: CSARPTPTRVWSYEQYF; CDR3nt: TGCAGTGCTAGACCGACCCCTACAAGGGTGTGGTCCTACGAGCAGTACTTC
v_gene: TRBV12-3/TRBV12-4; j_gene: TRBJ2-1; abundance: .; d_gene: .; CDR3aa: CAARGANEQFF; CDR3nt: TGTGCCGCCAGGGGGGCCAATGAGCAGTTCTTC
v_gene: TRBV10-3; j_gene: TRBJ2-6; abundance: few; d_gene: TRBD1; CDR3aa: CAISDRGSGANVLTF; CDR3nt: TGTGCCATCAGTGACAGGGGGTCCGGGGCCAACGTCCTGACTTTC
v_gene: TRBV12-3/TRBV12-4; j_gene: TRBJ1-1; abundance: many; d_gene: .; CDR3aa: CASRPQGFQNTEAFF; CDR3nt: TGTGCCAGCAGGCCCCAGGGGTTCCAGAACACTGAAGCTTTCTTT
v_gene: TRBV19; j_gene: TRBJ1-3; abundance: once; d_gene: TRBD1; CDR3aa: CASTTRTGFSSGNTIYF; CDR3nt: TGTGCCAGTACCACCCGGACAGGGTTCAGCTCTGGAAACACCATATATTTT
v_gene: TRBV18; j_gene: TRBJ2-5; abundance: few; d_gene: .; CDR3aa: CASSPGAQRDQYF; CDR3nt: TGTGCCAGCTCACCCGGGGCCCAGCGAGACCAGTACTTC
v_gene: TRBV29-1; j_gene: TRBJ1-1; abundance: .; d_gene: .; CDR3aa: CSVRQLNTEAFF; CDR3nt: TGCAGCGTTAGACAGTTGAACACTGAAGCTTTCTTT
v_gene: TRBV29-1; j_gene: TRBJ2-3; abundance: few; d_gene: .; CDR3aa: CSHDGGGTDTQYF; CDR3nt: TGCAGCCACGACGGCGGGGGCACAGATACGCAGTATTTT
v_gene: TRBV3-1; j_gene: TRBJ1-6; abundance: few; d_gene: .; CDR3aa: CASSLGRWDNNSPLHF; CDR3nt: TGTGCCAGCAGCCTTGGCAGGTGGGATAATAATTCACCCCTCCACTTT
v_gene: TRBV15; j_gene: TRBJ1-1; abundance: many; d_gene: .; CDR3aa: CATSVDSFMDTEAFF; CDR3nt: TGTGCCACCAGCGTCGACAGCTTTATGGACACTGAAGCTTTCTTT
v_gene: TRBV20-1; j_gene: TRBJ2-7; abundance: few; d_gene: .; CDR3aa: CSASSPRGEGFYEQYF; CDR3nt: TGCAGTGCTAGTTCCCCGAGGGGGGAGGGATTCTACGAGCAGTACTTC
v_gene: TRBV6-2/TRBV6-3; j_gene: TRBJ2-7; abundance: .; d_gene: TRBD2; CDR3aa: CASRGRGGDEQYF; CDR3nt: TGTGCCAGCAGGGGACGGGGGGGGGACGAGCAGTACTTC
v_gene: TRBV6-1; j_gene: TRBJ2-5; abundance: many; d_gene: TRBD1; CDR3aa: CASATGDYQETQYF; CDR3nt: TGTGCCAGTGCGACAGGGGATTATCAAGAGACCCAGTACTTC
v_gene: TRBV6-1; j_gene: TRBJ1-6; abundance: many; d_gene: .; CDR3aa: CASSEEGIHSPLHF; CDR3nt: TGTGCCAGCAGTGAAGAGGGCATCCATTCACCCCTCCACTTT
v_gene: TRBV20-1; j_gene: TRBJ1-4; abundance: few; d_gene: TRBD1; CDR3aa: CSAPTGTGRVGKLFF; CDR3nt: TGCAGTGCTCCCACCGGGACAGGTCGTGTGGGAAAACTGTTTTTT
v_gene: TRBV2; j_gene: TRBJ1-1; abundance: few; d_gene: .; CDR3aa: CASNRDPQPMDTEAFF; CDR3nt: TGTGCCAGCAACCGGGACCCACAACCTATGGACACTGAAGCTTTCTTT
v_gene: TRBV28; j_gene: TRBJ2-7; abundance: .; d_gene: TRBD1; CDR3aa: CASSLTGAWTGYYEQYF; CDR3nt: TGTGCCAGCAGTTTAACAGGGGCATGGACAGGGTACTACGAGCAGTACTTC
v_gene: TRBV7-3; j_gene: TRBJ2-5; abundance: .; d_gene: .; CDR3aa: CASSLSSGPWETQYF; CDR3nt: TGTGCCAGCAGCTTAAGTTCAGGGCCATGGGAGACCCAGTACTTC
v_gene: TRBV9; j_gene: TRBJ2-3; abundance: .; d_gene: .; CDR3aa: CASSVATDSFTTDTQYF; CDR3nt: TGTGCCAGCAGCGTAGCTACGGATTCCTTTACCACAGATACGCAGTATTTT
v_gene: TRBV9; j_gene: TRBJ2-7; abundance: few; d_gene: TRBD2; CDR3aa: CASSTSTSSEQYF; CDR3nt: TGTGCCAGCAGCACCTCGACTAGCTCGGAGCAGTACTTC
v_gene: TRBV11-2; j_gene: TRBJ2-1; abundance: few; d_gene: .; CDR3aa: CASSFGRLSSYNEQFF; CDR3nt: TGTGCCAGCAGCTTCGGACGGCTTAGCTCCTACAATGAGCAGTTCTTC
v_gene: TRBV7-9; j_gene: TRBJ1-3; abundance: few; d_gene: .; CDR3aa: CASSPPRGLGNTIYF; CDR3nt: TGTGCCAGCAGCCCCCCCCGGGGGCTGGGAAACACCATATATTTT
v_gene: TRBV28; j_gene: TRBJ1-2; abundance: many; d_gene: .; CDR3aa: CASRRFLLANYGYTF; CDR3nt: TGTGCCAGCAGGAGGTTCCTGCTAGCTAACTATGGCTACACCTTC
v_gene: TRBV4-1; j_gene: TRBJ2-2; abundance: few; d_gene: TRBD2; CDR3aa: CASSQEGSGRVYSGELFF; CDR3nt: TGCGCCAGCAGCCAAGAGGGTAGCGGGAGAGTTTACAGCGGGGAGCTGTTTTTT
v_gene: TRBV20-1; j_gene: TRBJ1-3; abundance: few; d_gene: .; CDR3aa: CSARDKTSGNTIYF; CDR3nt: TGCAGTGCTAGAGACAAGACCTCTGGAAACACCATATATTTT
v_gene: TRBV6-1; j_gene: TRBJ1-5; abundance: few; d_gene: .; CDR3aa: CASSEGSGGNQPQHF; CDR3nt: TGTGCCAGCAGTGAAGGTTCAGGGGGCAATCAGCCCCAGCATTTT
v_gene: TRBV20-1; j_gene: TRBJ2-3; abundance: many; d_gene: TRBD2; CDR3aa: CSAGGGTPSDTQYF; CDR3nt: TGCAGTGCTGGGGGGGGGACCCCGAGCGATACGCAGTATTTT
v_gene: TRBV7-3; j_gene: TRBJ2-3; abundance: many; d_gene: TRBD2; CDR3aa: CASSLLGGGDTQYF; CDR3nt: TGTGCCAGCAGCTTACTCGGGGGGGGGGATACGCAGTATTTT
v_gene: TRBV6-1; j_gene: TRBJ1-1; abundance: many; d_gene: TRBD1; CDR3aa: CASSGTGQGFTEAFF; CDR3nt: TGTGCCAGCAGTGGGACGGGACAGGGTTTCACTGAAGCTTTCTTT
v_gene: TRBV2; j_gene: TRBJ2-7; abundance: many; d_gene: .; CDR3aa: CASSERQGSEQYF; CDR3nt: TGTGCCAGCAGTGAAAGGCAGGGGAGCGAGCAGTACTTC
v_gene: TRBV7-4; j_gene: TRBJ2-3; abundance: .; d_gene: TRBD2; CDR3aa: CASSLADGLAGGKDTQYF; CDR3nt: TGTGCCAGCAGCTTAGCAGACGGACTAGCGGGGGGGAAAGATACGCAGTATTTT
v_gene: TRBV20-1; j_gene: TRBJ1-1; abundance: many; d_gene: .; CDR3aa: CSARSGPRTEAFF; CDR3nt: TGCAGTGCTAGATCGGGGCCGAGGACTGAAGCTTTCTTT
v_gene: TRBV12-3/TRBV12-4; j_gene: TRBJ1-5; abundance: few; d_gene: .; CDR3aa: CASSCQPQHF; CDR3nt: TGTGCCAGCAGTTGTCAGCCCCAGCATTTT
v_gene: TRBV6-1; j_gene: TRBJ2-7; abundance: .; d_gene: .; CDR3aa: CASSWIGGSYEQYF; CDR3nt: TGTGCCAGCAGTTGGATAGGGGGCTCCTACGAGCAGTACTTC
v_gene: TRBV28; j_gene: TRBJ2-1; abundance: many; d_gene: .; CDR3aa: CASRLRGSSYNEQFF; CDR3nt: TGTGCCAGCAGGTTGAGGGGCTCTTCCTACAATGAGCAGTTCTTC
v_gene: TRBV12-3/TRBV12-4; j_gene: TRBJ2-1; abundance: .; d_gene: .; CDR3aa: CASNEGNSEQFF; CDR3nt: TGTGCCAGCAATGAAGGAAACAGTGAGCAGTTCTTC
v_gene: TRBV6-2/TRBV6-3; j_gene: TRBJ2-4; abundance: .; d_gene: TRBD1; CDR3aa: CVSTSTGENIQYF; CDR3nt: TGTGTCAGCACCTCGACAGGGGAAAACATTCAGTACTTC
v_gene: TRBV7-9; j_gene: TRBJ1-1; abundance: many; d_gene: TRBD1; CDR3aa: CASIPGTGMNTEAFF; CDR3nt: TGTGCCAGCATCCCCGGGACAGGCATGAACACTGAAGCTTTCTTT
v_gene: TRBV29-1; j_gene: TRBJ2-7; abundance: few; d_gene: TRBD2; CDR3aa: CSVVGASGVYEQYF; CDR3nt: TGCAGCGTTGTAGGAGCTAGCGGAGTCTACGAGCAGTACTTC
v_gene: TRBV28; j_gene: TRBJ1-3; abundance: .; d_gene: .; CDR3aa: CASSPRPPGAGNTIYF; CDR3nt: TGTGCCAGCAGTCCTAGACCTCCCGGGGCAGGAAACACCATATATTTT
v_gene: TRBV6-1; j_gene: TRBJ1-5; abundance: .; d_gene: .; CDR3aa: CASRPGKSSDQPQHF; CDR3nt: TGTGCCAGCAGGCCAGGGAAAAGTAGCGATCAGCCCCAGCATTTT
v_gene: TRBV18; j_gene: TRBJ2-1; abundance: many; d_gene: .; CDR3aa: CASSPGIRNEQFF; CDR3nt: TGTGCCAGCTCACCAGGGATTCGCAATGAGCAGTTCTTC
v_gene: TRBV28; j_gene: TRBJ1-1; abundance: .; d_gene: .; CDR3aa: CASSTFEAFF; CDR3nt: TGTGCCAGCAGTACCTTTGAAGCTTTCTTT
v_gene: TRBV12-3/TRBV12-4; j_gene: TRBJ2-1; abundance: .; d_gene: .; CDR3aa: CASSPGPGASSSYNEQFF; CDR3nt: TGTGCCAGCAGTCCCGGGCCGGGGGCGTCGAGCTCCTACAATGAGCAGTTCTTC
v_gene: TRBV7-9; j_gene: TRBJ1-1; abundance: many; d_gene: .; CDR3aa: CASSLRSGDTEAFF; CDR3nt: TGTGCCAGCAGCTTACGGTCCGGGGACACTGAAGCTTTCTTT